The clone carrying this T cell receptor beta chain occurred many times. Its target is unknown. A second PCR of roughly 7 to 11 cycles used a sample-barcoded 5' primer and a J-beta primer mix. Each cDNA was tagged by a template-switch adaptor containing 12 random nucleotides. TCRdb ran MiXCR on the 5' RACE reads and lists one entry per CDR3 protein. The sample carries hundreds of thousands of distinct CDR3 sequences, about 50% recorded once. The germline gives CDR1 MDHEN, CDR2 SYDVKM. V was cut by 6 bases and J by 2 bases, with 14 bases left in between. CDR3 length: 14 amino acids. The data stem from a study of blood T cells in healthy people across ages. Study results and caveats: When set beside aged donors, long-lived donors presented more naive CD4+ cells and higher diversity.

The receptor was derived from a woman older than 75 in good health. V usage is TRBV28 and J usage is TRBJ2-7; weak D call: TRBD1 (6 bases). Sequencing used blood. The CDR3 sequence is CASSFDRPTYEQYF. The CDR3 bases are TGTGCCAGCAGCTTCGACAGGCCCACCTACGAGCAGTACTTC.